Given below is one T cell receptor (beta chain) in context. Its antigen is still unknown. Amplification yielded TCR beta CDR3 regions, with RNA transcripts as the source. During a first-round RT-PCR of the TCR CDR3, the HTBI primer set was used. Using its own MiXCR run on the multiplex PCR reads, TCRdb lists one record per CDR3 protein. Of about 560,000 distinct CDR3 sequences in the sample, around 16% are singletons; the top ten hold around 7.3%. Trimming took off 6 bases at V and 4 bases at J, with 16 bases between the two ends. The CDR3 loop spans 16 amino acids. This sample is drawn from a study of T cells in Graves' hyperthyroidism and ophthalmopathy. Study-wide findings and caveats: Prediction of ophthalmopathy progression came a median around 6.5 months pre-onset. Classification by a 13 V-J model distinguished ophthalmopathy from stable hyperthyroidism. Among clonotypes expanded in thyroid above 0.001, most were also found in blood.

PBMCs came from around 10 ml fresh peripheral blood. The rearrangement links TRBV12-3 or TRBV12-4 to TRBJ1-6; tentatively, D is TRBD1 (6 bases). The specimen was blood. This clonotype originated in a woman aged 25 to 39 with Graves' hyperthyroidism. The CDR3 sequence is CASRIFKGQYNSPLHF. CDR3 in DNA: TGTGCCAGCAGGATTTTTAAAGGACAGTATAATTCACCCCTCCACTTT.